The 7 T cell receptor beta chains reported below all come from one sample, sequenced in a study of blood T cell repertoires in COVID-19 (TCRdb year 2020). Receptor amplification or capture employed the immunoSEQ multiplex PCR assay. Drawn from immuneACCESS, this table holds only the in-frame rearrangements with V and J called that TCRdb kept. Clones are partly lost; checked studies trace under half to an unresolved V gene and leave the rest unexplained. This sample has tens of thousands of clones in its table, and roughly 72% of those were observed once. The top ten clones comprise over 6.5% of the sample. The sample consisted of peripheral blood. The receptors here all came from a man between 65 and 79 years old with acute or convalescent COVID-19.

CDR3 coding DNA: TGTGCCAGCAGCCCCCCGGGCAGGGGAAAAGAGACCCAGTACTTC. As protein: CASSPPGRGKETQYF. The rearrangement uses TRBV11-2 and TRBJ2-5, with D maybe TRBD1 (6 bases). Trimming removed 5 bases from V and 3 bases from J, with 16 bases in between. CDR3 length: 15 residues. Germline assignment: CDR1 SGHAT and CDR2 FQNNGV.

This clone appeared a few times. In DNA, the CDR3 is TGCGCCAGCAGCTTGGCCGGGAGGAAGAACACTGAAGCTTTCTTT. Encoded protein: CASSLAGRKNTEAFF. V is TRBV5-1 and J is TRBJ1-1; D gene uncertain. Germline V gene lookup returns CDR1 SGHRS and CDR2 YFSETQ. The CDR3 totals 15 residues. The V gene lost 0 bases and the J gene lost 1 base, with 10 bases spanning the gap.

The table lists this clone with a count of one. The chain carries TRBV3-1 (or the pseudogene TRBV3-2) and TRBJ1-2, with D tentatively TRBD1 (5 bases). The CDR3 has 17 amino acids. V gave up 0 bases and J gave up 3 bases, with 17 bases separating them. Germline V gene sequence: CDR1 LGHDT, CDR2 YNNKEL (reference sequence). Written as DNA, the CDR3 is TGTGCCAGCAGCCAAGATCTTCGGGCGGCGGGGGACTATGGCTACACCTTC. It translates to CASSQDLRAAGDYGYTF.

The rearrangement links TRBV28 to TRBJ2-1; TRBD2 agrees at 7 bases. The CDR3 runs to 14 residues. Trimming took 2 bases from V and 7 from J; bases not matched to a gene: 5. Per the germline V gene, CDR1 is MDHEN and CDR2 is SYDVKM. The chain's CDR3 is CASSLAGARNEQFF. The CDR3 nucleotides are TGTGCCAGCAGTTTAGCGGGAGCGAGGAATGAGCAGTTCTTC.

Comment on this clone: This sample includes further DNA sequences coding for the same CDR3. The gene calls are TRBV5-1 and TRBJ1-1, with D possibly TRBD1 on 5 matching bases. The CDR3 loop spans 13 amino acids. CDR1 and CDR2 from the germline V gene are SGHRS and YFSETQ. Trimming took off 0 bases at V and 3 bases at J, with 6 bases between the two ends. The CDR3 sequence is CASSLARDTEAFF. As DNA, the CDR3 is TGCGCCAGCAGCTTGGCCAGGGACACTGAAGCTTTCTTT. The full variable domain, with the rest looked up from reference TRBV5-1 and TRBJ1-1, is KAGVTQTPRYLIKTRGQQVTLSCSPISGHRSVSWYQQTPGQGLQFLFEYFSETQRNKGNFPGRFSGRQFSNSRSEMNVSTLELGDSALYLCASSLARDTEAFFGQGTRLTVV.

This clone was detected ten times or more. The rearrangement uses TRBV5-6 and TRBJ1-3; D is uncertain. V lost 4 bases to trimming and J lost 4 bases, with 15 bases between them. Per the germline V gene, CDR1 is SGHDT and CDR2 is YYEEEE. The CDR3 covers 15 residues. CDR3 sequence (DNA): TGTGCCAGCAGCCGACGCTCGGGGAAAGGAAACACCATATATTTT. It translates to CASSRRSGKGNTIYF.

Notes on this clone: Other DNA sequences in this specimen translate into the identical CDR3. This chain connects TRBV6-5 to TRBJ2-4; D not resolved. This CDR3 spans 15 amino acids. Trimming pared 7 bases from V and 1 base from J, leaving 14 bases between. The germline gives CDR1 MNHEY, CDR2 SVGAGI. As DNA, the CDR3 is TGTGCCAGCACTCTAGATTTGGGTGCCAAAAACATTCAGTACTTC. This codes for CASTLDLGAKNIQYF.